This entry lists 8 T cell receptor beta chains sequenced from one sample in a study of control samples from healthy donors and cancer patients. Sequenced by immunoSEQ multiplex PCR; TCRdb stores in-frame clones only, minus some. The sample lists tens of thousands of clones, 95% to 97% occurring once. The material sequenced was blood. All receptors derive from a woman aged 30 to 39 in good health.

This clone was picked up one time. The chain links TRBV11-2 to TRBJ2-7; D gene unclear. Germline values: CDR1 SGHAT, CDR2 FQNNGV. Trimming pared 2 bases from V and 3 bases from J, leaving 5 bases between. The CDR3 has 12 amino acids. The CDR3 spells CASSLTHYEQYF. The CDR3 coding sequence is TGTGCCAGCAGCTTAACCCACTACGAGCAGTACTTC.

V is TRBV27 and J is TRBJ2-7; 7 bases map to TRBD1. CDR1 is MNHEY and CDR2 is SMNVEV in the germline V gene (reference sequence). V was clipped by 6 bases and J by 2 bases; unmatched bases: 4. The CDR3 loop spans 13 amino acids. This chain's CDR3 is CASRTGTAYEQYF. The DNA for the CDR3 is TGTGCCAGCAGGACCGGGACAGCCTACGAGCAGTACTTC.

V gene TRBV27 combines with J gene TRBJ1-6; D is unclear. Germline loops: CDR1 MNHEY, CDR2 SMNVEV (reference sequence). CDR3 length equals 15 residues. V was cut by 3 bases and J by 5 bases, with 11 bases left in between. CDR3 nucleotides: TGTGCCAGCAGTTTCGGGGTTTTAAATAATTCACCCCTCCACTTT. It translates to CASSFGVLNNSPLHF.

This chain uses TRBV15 with TRBJ2-6; D remains unclear. CDR1 LNHNV and CDR2 YYDKDF come from the germline V gene (reference sequence). The CDR3 has 13 amino acids. Trimming cost V 6 bases and J 2 bases, with 5 bases left between them. This CDR3 is CATRPAGANVLTF. The CDR3, as DNA: TGTGCCACCAGGCCAGCTGGGGCCAACGTCCTGACTTTC.

CDR3 sequence: CASSELQGGFYEQYF. The CDR3 DNA reads TGTGCCAGCAGTGAATTACAGGGAGGGTTCTACGAGCAGTACTTC. The gene calls are TRBV6-1 and TRBJ2-7, with a weak D call TRBD2 (7 bases). V shed 2 bases and J shed 3 bases, with 14 bases lying between them. Germline V lookup: CDR1 MNHNS, CDR2 SASEGT. CDR3 length: 15 amino acids.

The chain carries TRBV18 and TRBJ2-7; 7 bases are a match to TRBD1. The CDR3 consists of 14 residues. CDR1 is KGHSH and CDR2 is LQKENI in the germline V gene. Trimming cost V 2 bases and J 3 bases; bases outside gene matches: 4. CDR3 DNA: TGTGCCAGCTCACCAGGGACAGAGAGCTACGAGCAGTACTTC. Its protein is CASSPGTESYEQYF.

The chain carries TRBV7-2 and TRBJ2-1, with 14 bases that match TRBD2. J was trimmed by 8 bases and V by 5 bases; bases with no gene match: 5. CDR1 is SGHTA and CDR2 is FQGNSA in the germline V gene. The CDR3 runs to 15 residues. Here the CDR3 DNA reads TGTGCCAGCAGCCCTCCGGGACTAGCGGGAGATGAGCAGTTCTTC. This gives the protein CASSPPGLAGDEQFF.

This chain uses TRBV29-1 with TRBJ1-3, with 7 bases aligning to TRBD1. The J segment lost 4 bases and the V segment lost 3 bases, leaving 6 bases of the junction unmatched. CDR1 SQVTM and CDR2 ANQGSEA come from the germline V gene. The CDR3 contains 14 residues. CDR3 in DNA: TGCAGCGTTGAGATGACAGGGAGAGGAAACACCATATATTTT. This sequence encodes CSVEMTGRGNTIYF.